What follows describes a single T cell receptor (beta chain). The data were obtained in a study of blood T cell repertoires in COVID-19. Study-wide background: Sources were T cells, B-cell-depleted T cells, or PBMCs; the material itself was cDNA or gDNA.

Sequenced by immunoSEQ multiplex PCR; TCRdb stores in-frame clones only, minus some. In the table there are about 170,000 clones, about 86% of which are singletons. Germline assignment: CDR1 LGHDT and CDR2 YNNKEL (reference sequence). V was trimmed by 4 bases and J by 12 bases, leaving 15 bases between them. The CDR3 runs 13 residues. Sequenced input: peripheral blood. The chain links TRBV3-1 (or the pseudogene TRBV3-2) to TRBJ1-4, with a weak D call TRBD1 (5 bases). This receptor was obtained from a man between 18 and 29 years old with active or convalescent COVID-19. This chain's CDR3 is CASSLRFGTELFF. CDR3 DNA sequence: TGTGCCAGCAGCCTAAGATTTGGGACTGAACTGTTTTTT.